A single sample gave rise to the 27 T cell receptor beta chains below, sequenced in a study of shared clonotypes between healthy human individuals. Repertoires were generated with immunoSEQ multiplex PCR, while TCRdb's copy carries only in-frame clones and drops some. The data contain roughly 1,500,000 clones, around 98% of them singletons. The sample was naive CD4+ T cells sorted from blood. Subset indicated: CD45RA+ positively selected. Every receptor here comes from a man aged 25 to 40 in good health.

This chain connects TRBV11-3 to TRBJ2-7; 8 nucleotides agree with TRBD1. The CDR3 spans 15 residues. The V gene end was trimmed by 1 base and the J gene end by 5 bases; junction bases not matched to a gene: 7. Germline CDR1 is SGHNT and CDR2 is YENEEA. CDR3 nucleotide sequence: TGTGCCAGCAGCTTAGGCCAGGGGGCGATCCACGAGCAGTACTTC. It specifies CASSLGQGAIHEQYF.

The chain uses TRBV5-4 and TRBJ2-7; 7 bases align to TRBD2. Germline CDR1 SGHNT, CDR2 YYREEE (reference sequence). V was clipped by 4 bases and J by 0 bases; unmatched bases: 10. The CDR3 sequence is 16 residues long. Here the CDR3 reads CASSPKGREGSYEQYF. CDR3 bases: TGTGCCAGCAGCCCCAAGGGGAGGGAAGGCTCCTACGAGCAGTACTTC.

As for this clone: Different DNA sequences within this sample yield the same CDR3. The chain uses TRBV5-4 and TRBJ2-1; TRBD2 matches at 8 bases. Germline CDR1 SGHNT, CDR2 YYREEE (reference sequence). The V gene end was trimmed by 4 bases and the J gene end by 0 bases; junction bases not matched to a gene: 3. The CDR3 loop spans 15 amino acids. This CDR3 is CASSKTSGSYNEQFF. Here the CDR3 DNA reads TGTGCCAGCAGCAAAACTAGCGGCTCCTACAATGAGCAGTTCTTC.

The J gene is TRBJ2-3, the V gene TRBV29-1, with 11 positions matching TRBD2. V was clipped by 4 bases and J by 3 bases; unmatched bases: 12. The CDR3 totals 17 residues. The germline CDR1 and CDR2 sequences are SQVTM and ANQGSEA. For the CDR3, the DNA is TGCAGCGTTGCGTTGGGAGCCCTAGCGGGAGGTACAGATACGCAGTATTTT. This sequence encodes CSVALGALAGGTDTQYF.

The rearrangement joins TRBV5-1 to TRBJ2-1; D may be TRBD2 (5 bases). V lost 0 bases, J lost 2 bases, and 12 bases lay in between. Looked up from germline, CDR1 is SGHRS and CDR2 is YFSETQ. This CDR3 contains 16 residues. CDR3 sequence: CASSLDGISPYNEQFF. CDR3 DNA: TGCGCCAGCAGCTTGGACGGGATATCACCCTACAATGAGCAGTTCTTC.

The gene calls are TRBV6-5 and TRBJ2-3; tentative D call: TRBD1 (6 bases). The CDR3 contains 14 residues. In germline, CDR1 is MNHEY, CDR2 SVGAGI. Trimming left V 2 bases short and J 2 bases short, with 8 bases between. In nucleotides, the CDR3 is TGTGCCAGCAGTTACGGACAGTCCACAGATACGCAGTATTTT. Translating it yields CASSYGQSTDTQYF.

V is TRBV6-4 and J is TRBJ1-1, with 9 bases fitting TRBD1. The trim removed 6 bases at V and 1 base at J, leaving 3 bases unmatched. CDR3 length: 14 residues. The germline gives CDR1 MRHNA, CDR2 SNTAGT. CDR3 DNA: TGTGCCAGCAGCCCACAGGGGGCGAACACTGAAGCTTTCTTT. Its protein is CASSPQGANTEAFF.

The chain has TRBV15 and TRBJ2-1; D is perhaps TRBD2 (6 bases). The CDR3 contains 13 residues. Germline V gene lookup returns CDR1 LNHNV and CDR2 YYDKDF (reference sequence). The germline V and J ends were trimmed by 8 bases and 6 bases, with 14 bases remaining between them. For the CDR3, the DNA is TGTGCCACCTCTTTGGGACTGGGCAATGAGCAGTTCTTC. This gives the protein CATSLGLGNEQFF.

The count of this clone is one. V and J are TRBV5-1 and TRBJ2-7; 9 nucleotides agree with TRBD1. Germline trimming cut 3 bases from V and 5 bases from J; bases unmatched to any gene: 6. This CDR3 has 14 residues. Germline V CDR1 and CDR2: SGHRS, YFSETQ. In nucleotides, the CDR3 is TGCGCCAGCAGCTGGGGGGACAGGGTCCACGAGCAGTACTTC. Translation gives CASSWGDRVHEQYF.

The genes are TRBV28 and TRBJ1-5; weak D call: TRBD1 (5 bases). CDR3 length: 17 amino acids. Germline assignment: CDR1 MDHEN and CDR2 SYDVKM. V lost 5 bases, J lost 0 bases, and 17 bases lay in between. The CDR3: CASSPNVGQGSNQPQHF. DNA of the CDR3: TGTGCCAGCAGTCCAAACGTCGGTCAGGGTAGCAATCAGCCCCAGCATTTT.

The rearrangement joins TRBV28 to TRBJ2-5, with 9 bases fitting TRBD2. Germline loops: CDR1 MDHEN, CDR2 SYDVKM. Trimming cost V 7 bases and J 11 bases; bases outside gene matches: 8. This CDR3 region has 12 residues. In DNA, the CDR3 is TGTGCCAGCACCAGGGAGGGACTAGCTCAGTACTTC. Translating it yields CASTREGLAQYF.

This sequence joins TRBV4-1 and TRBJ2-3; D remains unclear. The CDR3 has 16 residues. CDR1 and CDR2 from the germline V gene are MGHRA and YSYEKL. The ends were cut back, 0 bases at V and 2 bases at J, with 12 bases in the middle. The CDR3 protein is CASSQESDRHTDTQYF. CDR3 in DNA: TGCGCCAGCAGCCAAGAGAGCGACCGCCACACAGATACGCAGTATTTT.

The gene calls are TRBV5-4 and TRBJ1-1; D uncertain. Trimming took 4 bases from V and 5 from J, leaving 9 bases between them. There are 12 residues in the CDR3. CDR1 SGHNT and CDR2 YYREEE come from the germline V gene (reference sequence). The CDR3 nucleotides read TGTGCCAGCAGCGGGATTCGGACTGAAGCTTTCTTT. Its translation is CASSGIRTEAFF.

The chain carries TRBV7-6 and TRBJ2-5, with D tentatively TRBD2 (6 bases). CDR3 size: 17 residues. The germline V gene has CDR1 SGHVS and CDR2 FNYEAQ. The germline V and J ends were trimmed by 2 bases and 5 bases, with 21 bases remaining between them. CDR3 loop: CASSLSRPGRTLETQYF. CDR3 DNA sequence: TGTGCCAGCAGCTTAAGTAGGCCAGGGAGGACTTTGGAGACCCAGTACTTC.

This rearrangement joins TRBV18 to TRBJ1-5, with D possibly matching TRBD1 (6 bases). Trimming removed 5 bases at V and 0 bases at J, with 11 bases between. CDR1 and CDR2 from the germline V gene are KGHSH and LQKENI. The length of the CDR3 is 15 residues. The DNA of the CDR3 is TGTGCCAGCTCATCCAGACAGGATAGCAATCAGCCCCAGCATTTT. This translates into CASSSRQDSNQPQHF.

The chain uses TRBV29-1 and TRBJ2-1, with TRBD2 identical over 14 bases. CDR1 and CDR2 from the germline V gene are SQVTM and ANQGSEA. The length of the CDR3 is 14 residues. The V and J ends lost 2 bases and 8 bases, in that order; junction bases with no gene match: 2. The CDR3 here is CSVEKTSGRDEQFF. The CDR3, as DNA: TGCAGCGTTGAAAAGACTAGCGGGAGGGATGAGCAGTTCTTC.

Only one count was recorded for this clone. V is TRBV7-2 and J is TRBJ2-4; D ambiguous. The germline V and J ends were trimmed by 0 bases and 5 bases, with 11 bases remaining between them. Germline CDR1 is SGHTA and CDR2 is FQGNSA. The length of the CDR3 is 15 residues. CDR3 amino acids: CASSLAWAEENIQYF. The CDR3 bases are TGTGCCAGCAGCTTAGCCTGGGCGGAAGAAAACATTCAGTACTTC.

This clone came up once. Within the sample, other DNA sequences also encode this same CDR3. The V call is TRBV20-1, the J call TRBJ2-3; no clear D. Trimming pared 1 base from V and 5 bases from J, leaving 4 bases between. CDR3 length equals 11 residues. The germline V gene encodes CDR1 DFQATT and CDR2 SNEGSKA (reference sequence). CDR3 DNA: TGCAGTGCTAGAGCAGGAGATACGCAGTATTTT. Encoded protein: CSARAGDTQYF.

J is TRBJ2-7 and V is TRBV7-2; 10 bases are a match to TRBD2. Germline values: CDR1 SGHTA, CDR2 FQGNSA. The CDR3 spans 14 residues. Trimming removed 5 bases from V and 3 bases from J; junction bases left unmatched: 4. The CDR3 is CASSTQREGYEQYF. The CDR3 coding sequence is TGTGCCAGCAGCACGCAGCGGGAGGGCTACGAGCAGTACTTC.

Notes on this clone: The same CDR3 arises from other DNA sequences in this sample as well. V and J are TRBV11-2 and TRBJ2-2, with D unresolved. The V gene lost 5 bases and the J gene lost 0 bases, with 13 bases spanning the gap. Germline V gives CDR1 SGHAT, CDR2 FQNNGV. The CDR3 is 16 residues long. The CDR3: CASSLGRGSNTGELFF. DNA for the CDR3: TGTGCCAGCAGCCTAGGCCGAGGCTCGAACACCGGGGAGCTGTTTTTT.

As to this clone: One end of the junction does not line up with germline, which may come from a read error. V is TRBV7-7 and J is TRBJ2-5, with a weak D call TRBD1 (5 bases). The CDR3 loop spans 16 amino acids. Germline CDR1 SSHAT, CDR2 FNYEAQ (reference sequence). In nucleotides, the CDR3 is TGTGCTAGCAGCATGCGGCCGGACACCACCCAAGAGACCCAGTACTTC. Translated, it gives CASSMRPDTTQETQYF.

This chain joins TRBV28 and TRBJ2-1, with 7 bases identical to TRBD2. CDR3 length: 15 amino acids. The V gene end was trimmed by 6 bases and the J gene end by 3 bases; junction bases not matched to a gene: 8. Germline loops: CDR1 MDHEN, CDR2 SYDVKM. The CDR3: CASSGSGILYNEQFF. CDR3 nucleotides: TGTGCCAGCAGCGGAAGCGGGATTCTCTACAATGAGCAGTTCTTC.

CDR3 in amino acids: CASSLMETQYF. For the CDR3, the DNA is TGTGCCAGCAGCTTGATGGAGACCCAGTACTTC. This rearrangement joins TRBV5-5 to TRBJ2-5, with D hard to call. The germline gives CDR1 SGHKS, CDR2 YYEKEE (reference sequence). CDR3 length: 11 amino acids. V lost 1 base and J lost 5, with 3 bases in between.

CDR3 amino acids: CASSWGQGGAYEQYF. CDR3 nucleotides: TGTGCCAGCAGCTGGGGACAGGGAGGCGCCTACGAGCAGTACTTC. The chain has TRBV5-6 and TRBJ2-7, with 9 bases lining up with TRBD1. Looked up from germline, CDR1 is SGHDT and CDR2 is YYEEEE. Losses at the gene ends were 3 bases for V and 2 bases for J; bases not matched to a gene: 6. This CDR3 is 15 amino acids long.

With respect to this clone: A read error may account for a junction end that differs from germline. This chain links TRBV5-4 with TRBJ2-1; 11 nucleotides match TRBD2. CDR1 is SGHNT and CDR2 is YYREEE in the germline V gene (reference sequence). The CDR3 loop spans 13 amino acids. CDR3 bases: TGTGCCAGCAGGGCCCTAGCGGGAGGAGGATGGGTCTTC. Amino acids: CASRALAGGGWVF.

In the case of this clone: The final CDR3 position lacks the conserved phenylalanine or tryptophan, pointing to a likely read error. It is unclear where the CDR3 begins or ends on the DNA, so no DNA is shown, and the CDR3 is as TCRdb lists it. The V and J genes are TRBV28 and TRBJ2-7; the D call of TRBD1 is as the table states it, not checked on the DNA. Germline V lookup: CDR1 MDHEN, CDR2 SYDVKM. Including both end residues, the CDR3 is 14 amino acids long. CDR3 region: CASSPPGTGTLQSL.

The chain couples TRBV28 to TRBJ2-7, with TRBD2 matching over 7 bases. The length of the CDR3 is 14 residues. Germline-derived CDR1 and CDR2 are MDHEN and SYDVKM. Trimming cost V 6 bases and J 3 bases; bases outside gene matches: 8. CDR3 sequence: CASSPGGSDYEQYF. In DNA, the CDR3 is TGTGCCAGCAGCCCCGGCGGGAGTGACTACGAGCAGTACTTC.